These 28 T cell receptor beta chains originate from one sample sequenced in a study of breast tumors, draining lymph nodes, adjacent tissues. TCRdb reanalysed the multiplex PCR reads using MiXCR and keeps one entry per CDR3 protein. The data show around 130,000 distinct CDR3 sequences, around 20% seen once. Breast cancer patients provided tissue from their axillary draining lymph nodes. The source material was axillary lymph node tissue. The receptors derive from a female donor with breast cancer. Some clones in this sample may be carry-over from other donors' samples.

This clonotype occurred many times. The chain combines TRBV10-2 with TRBJ2-3, with 7 bases identical to TRBD1. The trim removed 8 bases at V and 5 bases at J, leaving 16 bases unmatched. The CDR3 is 16 amino acids. Germline V gene sequence: CDR1 WSHSY, CDR2 SAAADI. Written as DNA, the CDR3 is TGCGCCAGCGGAGACGAGACAGGGAAGCCTGGAGATACGCAGTATTTT. It translates to CASGDETGKPGDTQYF.

This clonotype has a count of ten or more. The chain recombines TRBV12-3 or TRBV12-4 with TRBJ2-3; unclear D gene. V was pared by 4 bases and J by 5 bases, with 10 bases between. The CDR3 runs to 13 residues. CDR3 amino acids: CASSSFLGDTQYF. As DNA, the CDR3 is TGTGCCAGCAGTTCCTTCCTAGGAGATACGCAGTATTTT.

This clonotype has ten or more counts. The gene calls are TRBV5-8 and TRBJ2-7; 9 bases align to TRBD1. The CDR3 covers 14 residues. The J segment lost 4 bases and the V segment lost 2 bases, leaving 4 bases of the junction unmatched. Germline CDR1 is SGHTS and CDR2 is YDEGEE. In nucleotides, the CDR3 is TGTGCCAGCAGCTTTACAGGGGGCTGGTACGAGCAGTACTTC. Encoded protein: CASSFTGGWYEQYF.

The sample holds many counts of this clonotype. For the CDR3, the DNA is TGCAAAGTAGCGGGGGCGGCCGGTGAGCAGTTCTTC. It translates to CKVAGAAGEQFF. The genes are TRBV20-1 and TRBJ2-1; 9 positions agree with TRBD2. CDR1 is DFQATT, CDR2 SNEGSKA, per germline (reference sequence). This CDR3 is built from 12 residues.

The sample holds many counts of this clonotype. V is TRBV20-1 and J is TRBJ1-2, with 10 bases identical to TRBD1. Germline CDR1 and CDR2: DFQATT and SNEGSKA (reference sequence). This CDR3 region has 15 residues. V gave up 0 bases and J gave up 3 bases; unmatched junction bases: 4. CDR3 loop: CSARETGGKYYGYTF. CDR3 in DNA: TGCAGTGCTAGAGAGACAGGGGGCAAGTACTATGGCTACACCTTC.

Notes on this clonotype: A single base separates this from a much larger clone, so it may be a read error. The chain uses TRBV12-3 or TRBV12-4 and TRBJ1-5; 7 bases are shared with TRBD1. The CDR3 is made up of 13 amino acids. Unmatched junction bases numbered 6, after V lost 5 bases and J lost 8 bases. As DNA, the CDR3 is TGTGCCAGCAGTCGACAGGGTGTGAAGCCCCAGCATTTT. Amino acid sequence: CASSRQGVKPQHF.

Regarding this clonotype: A much larger clonotype is one base distant, so this may be a read error. The chain employs TRBV9 and TRBJ2-7; D ambiguous. The CDR3 loop spans 14 amino acids. Per germline, CDR1 SGDLS and CDR2 YYNGEE. The chain's CDR3 is CACSVGTTSYEQYF. The CDR3 DNA follows: TGTGCCTGCAGCGTAGGAACAACTTCCTACGAGCAGTACTTC.

In this sample, this clonotype turned up many times. The chain is built from TRBV6-5 and TRBJ2-1; the D gene is possibly TRBD2 (6 bases). CDR1 and CDR2 from the germline V gene are MNHEY and SVGAGI. This CDR3 is built from 16 residues. Trimming removed 6 bases from V and 2 bases from J, with 17 bases in between. CDR3 sequence: CASSQYGGGAYNEQFF. The DNA of the CDR3 is TGTGCCAGCAGCCAGTACGGGGGAGGAGCCTACAATGAGCAGTTCTTC.

This clonotype was detected many times. V usage is TRBV20-1 and J usage is TRBJ1-3; 10 bases match TRBD1. V gave up 3 bases and J gave up 8 bases; unmatched junction bases: 1. The CDR3 is made up of 12 amino acids. Per the germline V gene, CDR1 is DFQATT and CDR2 is SNEGSKA (reference sequence). This chain's CDR3 is CSARDRGDTIYF. In DNA, the CDR3 is TGCAGTGCTAGGGACAGGGGGGACACCATATATTTT.

This clonotype showed up many times. The chain uses TRBV11-2 and TRBJ2-1; a weak D match, TRBD1 (5 bases). There are 11 residues in the CDR3. Germline V lookup: CDR1 SGHAT, CDR2 FQNNGV. Trimming pared 4 bases from V and 10 bases from J, leaving 8 bases between. CDR3 in DNA: TGTGCCAGCAGCTCAGGGCCCGAGCAGTTCTTC. Its translation: CASSSGPEQFF. The full variable domain, with the rest looked up from reference TRBV11-2 and TRBJ2-1, is EAGVAQSPRYKIIEKRQSVAFWCNPISGHATLYWYQQILGQGPKLLIQFQNNGVVDDSQLPKDRFSAERLKGVDSTLKIQPAKLEDSAVYLCASSSGPEQFFGPGTRLTVL.

Comment on this clonotype: Being one base from a much bigger clone, this may be a read error. The J gene is TRBJ1-4, the V gene TRBV27; 7 bases match TRBD1. CDR3 length equals 14 residues. Germline V CDR1 and CDR2: MNHEY, SMNVEV (reference sequence). The CDR3 nucleotides are TGTGCCAGCAGTAGAACAGGGGTGAATGAAAAACCGTTTTTT. Its translation is CASSRTGVNEKPFF.

This clonotype was seen many times. The V call is TRBV19, the J call TRBJ2-1, with 9 positions matching TRBD2. CDR1 is LNHDA and CDR2 is SQIVND in the germline V gene (reference sequence). J gave up 4 bases and V 4 bases, and 11 bases lay outside the gene matches. This CDR3 has 17 residues. This CDR3 reads CASSKLTSGRSYNEQFF. DNA of the CDR3: TGTGCCAGTAGTAAGCTTACAAGCGGGAGGTCGTACAATGAGCAGTTCTTC.

In its sample, this clonotype was seen many times. The chain uses TRBV6-5 and TRBJ1-5, with D maybe TRBD1 (6 bases). CDR1 and CDR2 from the germline V gene are MNHEY and SVGAGI. Trimming removed 8 bases at V and 3 bases at J, with 14 bases between. The CDR3 has 14 residues. The DNA of the CDR3 is TGTGCCAGCCGCGAAAGGACAGACAATCAGCCCCAGCATTTT. Its protein is CASRERTDNQPQHF.

This chain links TRBV27 with TRBJ2-3, with 8 nucleotides matching TRBD2. The length of the CDR3 is 14 residues. Germline CDR1 reads MNHEY; CDR2 reads SMNVEV (reference sequence). Unmatched junction bases numbered 7, after V lost 10 bases and J lost 1 base. The CDR3 bases are TGTGCCACCAGCGGGGGACTAGGCACAGATACGCAGTATTTT. Its translation: CATSGGLGTDTQYF.

In this sample, this clonotype turned up many times. The rearrangement links TRBV11-2 to TRBJ2-7; TRBD2 matches at 7 bases. Germline loops: CDR1 SGHAT, CDR2 FQNNGV. The V segment lost 5 bases and the J segment 0 bases; nucleotides outside the gene matches: 4. CDR3 length: 14 amino acids. CDR3 in amino acids: CASSPLAVSYEQYF. CDR3 coding DNA: TGTGCCAGCAGCCCGCTAGCGGTCTCCTACGAGCAGTACTTC.

As to this clonotype: Possible read error: a much larger clone is one base away. DNA of the CDR3: TGCGCCAGCAGCGGTGTTACTGGGACCAACGTCCTGACTTTC. This sequence encodes CASSGVTGTNVLTF. The chain couples TRBV5-1 to TRBJ2-6; D call uncertain. The V gene's germline CDR1 is SGHRS and CDR2 YFSETQ. The CDR3 has 14 amino acids. The full variable domain, with the rest looked up from reference TRBV5-1 and TRBJ2-6, is KAGVTQTPRYLIKTRGQQVTLSCSPISGHRSVSWYQQTPGQGLQFLFEYFSETQRNKGNFPGRFSGRQFSNSRSEMNVSTLELGDSALYLCASSGVTGTNVLTFGAGSRLTVL.

Worth noting for this clonotype: A much bigger clone sits one base away, suggesting this may be a read error. The chain uses TRBV18 and TRBJ2-1; TRBD1 agrees at 8 bases. Germline CDR1 and CDR2: KGHSH and LQKENI. CDR3 length: 14 residues. The CDR3 loop reads CASPPRTGITEQFF. CDR3 in DNA: TGTGCCAGCCCACCCCGGACAGGGATCACTGAGCAGTTCTTC.

This clonotype was recorded a few times. V and J are TRBV28 and TRBJ2-7, with 9 bases matching TRBD1. The V gene's germline CDR1 is MDHEN and CDR2 SYDVKM. This CDR3 is built from 15 residues. Losses at the gene ends were 3 bases for V and 2 bases for J; bases not matched to a gene: 5. The CDR3 is CASSFLGTGTYEQYF. DNA of the CDR3: TGTGCCAGCAGTTTCTTAGGGACAGGGACCTACGAGCAGTACTTC.

This clonotype was detected many times. This rearrangement joins TRBV6-1 to TRBJ2-1; the D is unclear. The CDR3 extends over 12 amino acids. V was clipped by 8 bases and J by 4 bases, with 9 bases between them. From germline, CDR1 is MNHNS and CDR2 SASEGT. CDR3 residues: CASQFLYNEQFF. The DNA for the CDR3 is TGTGCCAGCCAATTCTTATACAATGAGCAGTTCTTC.

In this sample, this clonotype turned up many times. The CDR3 DNA is TGTGCCAGTAGACCGGGGGGTACCTACAATGAGCAGTTCTTC. Its translation is CASRPGGTYNEQFF. The chain has TRBV19 and TRBJ2-1, with 7 positions matching TRBD2. V was pared by 6 bases and J by 2 bases, with 4 bases of the junction left unmatched. The CDR3 is 14 amino acids. From germline, CDR1 is LNHDA and CDR2 SQIVND (reference sequence).

This clonotype was found many times. The chain is built from TRBV5-1 and TRBJ2-2; D call uncertain. The CDR3 covers 16 residues. Germline CDR1 reads SGHRS; CDR2 reads YFSETQ. Trimming removed 0 bases from V and 2 bases from J, with 11 bases in between. DNA for the CDR3: TGCGCCAGCAGCTTGGTTCCTTTTTCAAACACCGGGGAGCTGTTTTTT. Its translation: CASSLVPFSNTGELFF.

This clonotype has a count of ten or more. J is TRBJ2-3 and V is TRBV14; D tentatively fits TRBD1 or TRBD2 (5 bases each). This CDR3 comprises 16 residues. Germline V lookup: CDR1 SGHDN, CDR2 FVKESK. Trimming left V 1 base short and J 2 bases short, with 13 bases between. The CDR3 spells CASSQGSWDATDTQYF. The CDR3 DNA sequence: TGTGCCAGCAGCCAAGGTTCGTGGGACGCCACAGATACGCAGTATTTT. The full variable domain, completed using reference TRBV14 and TRBJ2-3, is EAGVTQFPSHSVIEKGQTVTLRCDPISGHDNLYWYRRVMGKEIKFLLHFVKESKQDESGMPNNRFLAERTGGTYSTLKVQPAELEDSGVYFCASSQGSWDATDTQYFGPGTRLTVL.

This clonotype was recorded once. A much larger clone is a single base away; this may be a read error. The chain employs TRBV30 and TRBJ2-7, with 11 bases fitting TRBD2. The V gene's germline CDR1 is GTSNPN and CDR2 SVGIG (reference sequence). V dropped 2 bases and J dropped 1; count of bases not matched to a gene: 10. The CDR3 contains 17 residues. The CDR3: CAWSRISGRGESYEQYF. The CDR3 bases are TGTGCCTGGAGTAGGATTAGCGGGAGGGGGGAGTCCTACGAGCAGTACTTC.

Comments on this clonotype: Given the absence of the conserved phenylalanine or tryptophan at the CDR3 end, a read error is likely. This chain uses TRBV18 with TRBJ2-1; TRBD2 matches 8 bases. Trimming removed 5 bases from V and 8 bases from J; junction bases left unmatched: 8. The CDR3 totals 14 residues. Looked up from germline, CDR1 is KGHSH and CDR2 is LQKENI. CDR3 sequence: CASSVPGGLHEQFS. The DNA of the CDR3 is TGTGCCAGCTCAGTTCCGGGAGGGCTCCATGAGCAGTTCTCC.

This sequence joins TRBV10-3 and TRBJ2-2; D is ambiguous. The germline V and J ends were trimmed by 10 bases and 0 bases, with 15 bases remaining between them. Germline V gives CDR1 ENHRY, CDR2 SYGVKD. The CDR3 contains 15 residues. In nucleotides, the CDR3 is TGTGCCAAAGGACCGCTAACTTCGAACACCGGGGAGCTGTTTTTT. It specifies CAKGPLTSNTGELFF.

This clonotype has at least ten counts. The chain carries TRBV20-1 and TRBJ2-2, with no clear D. Deletions cut 1 base from V and 8 bases from J, with 11 bases between. The CDR3 sequence is 13 residues long. Germline CDR1 DFQATT, CDR2 SNEGSKA (reference sequence). The DNA for the CDR3 is TGCAGTGCTAGAGTAACCTCCTGGGGGGAGCTGTTTTTT. Its protein is CSARVTSWGELFF.

This clonotype was detected many times. The genes are TRBV28 and TRBJ2-5; TRBD2 might be the D (6 bases). Trimming took off 1 base at V and 2 bases at J, with 17 bases between the two ends. CDR3 length: 17 residues. The germline V gene encodes CDR1 MDHEN and CDR2 SYDVKM. The CDR3 bases are TGTGCCAGCAGTTTATCCGGGACTGACTGGGTTCAAGAGACCCAGTACTTC. Translated, it gives CASSLSGTDWVQETQYF.

The sample holds many counts of this clonotype. This chain joins TRBV7-2 and TRBJ2-2; no clear D. This CDR3 region has 16 residues. CDR1 is SGHTA and CDR2 is FQGNSA in the germline V gene. The V end was cut by 8 bases, the J end by 1 base, with 17 bases between. The CDR3, as DNA: TGTGCCAGCTCTGACCGCCAACGGGTGAACACCGGGGAGCTGTTTTTT. Translation: CASSDRQRVNTGELFF. The whole variable domain, filled in from reference TRBV7-2 and TRBJ2-2, reads GAGVSQSPSNKVTEKGKDVELRCDPISGHTALYWYRQSLGQGLEFLIYFQGNSAPDKSGLPSDRFSAERTGGSVSTLTIQRTQQEDSAVYLCASSDRQRVNTGELFFGEGSRLTVL.